This T cell receptor beta chain originates from a study of cytomegalovirus exposure and HLA in healthy donors. Turning to this clone: What it binds is unknown.

60 Vbeta and 13 Jbeta primers were used in PCR. Method: immunoSEQ multiplex PCR; TCRdb's copy keeps in-frame clones and lacks some. The table lists about 200,000 clones, roughly four fifths of them singletons. Regarding the study as a whole: CMV serostatus stood as the only immune exposure information on hand. Later examination showed HLA-associated TCR beta chains had greater clonal expansion than equally common others.

Germline CDR1 is SGHDT and CDR2 is YYEEEE. Trimming removed 1 base from V and 5 bases from J; junction bases left unmatched: 4. The CDR3 extends over 15 amino acids. This receptor was taken from a girl aged 2 to 10 in good health and CMV-seronegative. The V call is TRBV5-6, the J call TRBJ2-5; TRBD2 matches at 11 bases. Sequencing input: PBMCs. CDR3 nucleotides: TGTGCCAGCAGCTTGCTAGCGGGAGGCGTGGAGACCCAGTACTTC. It specifies CASSLLAGGVETQYF.